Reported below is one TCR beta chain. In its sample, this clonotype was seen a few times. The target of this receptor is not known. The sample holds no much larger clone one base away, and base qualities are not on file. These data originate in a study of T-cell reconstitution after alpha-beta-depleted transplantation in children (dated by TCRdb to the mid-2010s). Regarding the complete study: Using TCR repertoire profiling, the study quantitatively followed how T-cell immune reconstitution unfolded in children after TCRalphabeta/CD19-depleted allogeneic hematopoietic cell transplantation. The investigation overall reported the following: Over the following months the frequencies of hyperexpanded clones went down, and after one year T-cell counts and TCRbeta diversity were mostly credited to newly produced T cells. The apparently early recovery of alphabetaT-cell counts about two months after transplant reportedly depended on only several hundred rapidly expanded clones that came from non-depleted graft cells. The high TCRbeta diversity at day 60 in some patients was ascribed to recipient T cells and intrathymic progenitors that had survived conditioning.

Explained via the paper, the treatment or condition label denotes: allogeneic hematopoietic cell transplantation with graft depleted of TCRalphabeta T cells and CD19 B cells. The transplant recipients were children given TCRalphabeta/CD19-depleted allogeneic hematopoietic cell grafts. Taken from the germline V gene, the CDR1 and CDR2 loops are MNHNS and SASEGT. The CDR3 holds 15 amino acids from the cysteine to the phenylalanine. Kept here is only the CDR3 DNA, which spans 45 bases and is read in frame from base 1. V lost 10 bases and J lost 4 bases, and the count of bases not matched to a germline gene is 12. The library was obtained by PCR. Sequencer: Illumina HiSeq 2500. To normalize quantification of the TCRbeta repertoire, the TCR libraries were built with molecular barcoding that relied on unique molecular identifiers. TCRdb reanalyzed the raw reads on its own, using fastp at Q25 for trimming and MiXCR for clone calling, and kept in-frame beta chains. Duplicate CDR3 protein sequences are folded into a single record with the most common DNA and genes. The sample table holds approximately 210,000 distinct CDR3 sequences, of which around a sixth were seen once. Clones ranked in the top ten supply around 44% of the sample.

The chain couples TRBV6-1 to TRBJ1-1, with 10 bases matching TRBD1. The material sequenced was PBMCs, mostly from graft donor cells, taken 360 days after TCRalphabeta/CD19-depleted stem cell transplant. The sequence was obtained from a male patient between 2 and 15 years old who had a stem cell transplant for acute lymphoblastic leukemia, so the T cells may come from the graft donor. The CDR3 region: CATKWDRGTPTEAFF. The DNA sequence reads TGTGCCACCAAATGGGACAGGGGAACTCCCACTGAAGCTTTCTTT.